The T cell receptor beta chain described here comes from a study of CD8 T cells in ankylosing spondylitis. Researchers built TCR beta libraries using quantitative 5'-RACE with molecular barcodes. MiXCR was run by TCRdb on the 5' RACE reads, yielding one entry per CDR3 protein. The sample lists 150,000 to 200,000 distinct CDR3 sequences; roughly 18% were seen once. This clonotype showed up many times. Deletions cut 1 base from V and 7 bases from J, with 5 bases between. Germline lookup yields CDR1 MGHRA and CDR2 YSYEKL. The CDR3 is made up of 12 amino acids. Sequences were obtained from blood, either unsorted or a sorted T cell fraction (not recorded which). The chain couples TRBV4-1 to TRBJ2-1, with unresolved D. This TCR was sampled from a male donor between 10 and 30 years old with ankylosing spondylitis or in good health (not recorded which). The DNA for the CDR3 is TGCGCCAGCAGCCAAGGGCGGAATGAGCAGTTCTTC. This gives the protein CASSQGRNEQFF.